This T cell receptor beta chain was retrieved from a study of T-cell reconstitution after alpha-beta-depleted transplantation in children. The study, taken as a whole, reports: Fresh T-cell production supplied most of the T-cell counts and diversity seen one year after transplant. Reports say that about two months after transplant, the alpha-beta T cells came out of several hundred graft clones that had expanded. Some patients showed high day-60 TCRbeta diversity, which derived from surviving recipient T cells and thymic progenitors.

The authors prepared the TCRbeta library with unique molecular identifiers. TCRdb itself ran the PCR reads through MiXCR, one entry per CDR3 protein. The sample carries 440,000 or so distinct CDR3 sequences, roughly two fifths recorded once. This clonotype has a count of ten or more. As yet, its antigen is unknown. CDR3 length equals 15 residues. Germline CDR1 is MNHNS and CDR2 is SASEGT. Deletions cut 5 bases from V and 0 bases from J, with 12 bases between. This chain connects TRBV6-1 to TRBJ2-3; D might be TRBD1 or TRBD2, each matching 5 bases. The receptor comes from a girl aged 2-10 years with aplastic anemia, due to receive a stem cell transplant. The sample in question was PBMCs, obtained before TCRalphabeta/CD19-depleted stem cell transplant. The CDR3 sequence: CASSLWDQSTDTQYF. The CDR3 DNA reads TGTGCCAGCAGTCTCTGGGACCAAAGCACAGATACGCAGTATTTT.